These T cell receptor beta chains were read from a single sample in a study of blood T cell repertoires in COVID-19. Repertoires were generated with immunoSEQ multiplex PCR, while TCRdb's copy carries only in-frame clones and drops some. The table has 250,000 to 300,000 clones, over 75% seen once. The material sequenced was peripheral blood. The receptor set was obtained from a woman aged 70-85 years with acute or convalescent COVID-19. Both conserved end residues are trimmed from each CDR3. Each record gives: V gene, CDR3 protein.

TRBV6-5	ASSYPGNTEAF
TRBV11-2	ASGRTAGETQY
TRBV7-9	ASSPRTVRHTIY
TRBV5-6	ASSRGRSQPQH
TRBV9	ASSVTGTPNTGELF
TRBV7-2	ASSLGRGSYEQY
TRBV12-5	ASGPPRLAGTDTQY
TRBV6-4	ASSDSGRRDAEAF
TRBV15	ATSREGGKYEQY
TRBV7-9	ASSPGATAAYEQY
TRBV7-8	ASSPWDSPNQPQH
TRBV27	ASSFSEGYGYT
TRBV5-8	ASRGLALSNEQF
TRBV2	ASQGRGASTDTQY
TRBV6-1	ASSEQGAHEQY
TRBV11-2	ASQTGGDYEQY
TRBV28	ASSLPQGAKGANVLT
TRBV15	ATSRDGGSQETQY
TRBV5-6	ASSFTGGTSSGANVLT
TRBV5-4	ASSLGPTNEKLF
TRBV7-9	ASSLGTGSYEQY
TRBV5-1	ASSYRVNTGELF
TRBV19	ASSHRRVNTGELF
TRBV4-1	ASSQDPPGTGAWQPQH
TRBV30	AWGTGQINSPLH
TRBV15	ATSAPGSGVSNEQF
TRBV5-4	ASSAPQGTNYGYT
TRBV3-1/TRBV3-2	ASSQEDNGAETQY
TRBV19	AAGSRRETNEKLF
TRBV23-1	ASSQGRLAGAEQF
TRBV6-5	ASSYSLGAGGYGYT